This passage covers 13 T cell receptor beta chains from one sample sequenced in a study of long-term antiretroviral therapy in people with HIV. The run of the v3.0 immunoSEQ assay was at survey level. Assay: immunoSEQ multiplex PCR; the TCRdb copy retains only in-frame clones and omits some. The sample has about 19,000 clones; about four fifths are singletons. This sample comprised unsorted PBMCs, obtained 0.9 years after starting antiretroviral therapy. Receptors originate from a young man with HIV.

This rearrangement joins TRBV9 to TRBJ1-3, with D possibly matching TRBD1 (6 bases). This CDR3 has 15 residues. Germline-derived CDR1 and CDR2 are SGDLS and YYNGEE. V was cut by 0 bases and J by 3 bases, with 10 bases left in between. CDR3 loop: CASSVGTGYGNTIYF. CDR3 nucleotides: TGTGCCAGCAGCGTAGGTACAGGGTATGGAAACACCATATATTTT.

This clone was found a few times. The rearrangement joins TRBV18 to TRBJ1-6, with TRBD1 identical over 8 bases. V lost 5 bases to trimming and J lost 7 bases; unmatched junction nucleotides: 7. The CDR3 contains 15 residues. Germline CDR1 KGHSH, CDR2 LQKENI. The CDR3 DNA sequence: TGTGCCAGCTCAAGCGAGACAGGGGCGAATTCACCCCTCCACTTT. Its translation: CASSSETGANSPLHF.

The V gene is TRBV4-1, the J gene TRBJ2-1, with D possibly TRBD1 on 5 matching bases. CDR1 is MGHRA and CDR2 is YSYEKL in the germline V gene. CDR3 length: 13 amino acids. Trimming took 1 base from V and 12 from J, leaving 13 bases between them. CDR3 loop: CASSQAQGRRQFF. The CDR3 coding sequence is TGCGCCAGCAGCCAAGCCCAGGGAAGGAGGCAGTTCTTC.

The chain recombines TRBV5-5 with TRBJ1-4; D is possibly TRBD1 (5 bases). V was cut by 0 bases and J by 5 bases, with 11 bases left in between. The CDR3 contains 15 residues. Looked up from germline, CDR1 is SGHKS and CDR2 is YYEKEE (reference sequence). CDR3 nucleotides: TGTGCCAGCAGCTTGGGTGGGGACTCCAATGAAAAACTGTTTTTT. This codes for CASSLGGDSNEKLFF.

The chain has TRBV29-1 and TRBJ2-1; D gene ambiguous. V lost 4 bases, J lost 9 bases, and 1 base lay in between. The V gene's germline CDR1 is SQVTM and CDR2 ANQGSEA. The CDR3 length is 8 residues. This CDR3 reads CSVGEQFF. The CDR3 bases are TGCAGCGTTGGTGAGCAGTTCTTC.

V and J are TRBV7-9 and TRBJ2-7; no firm D call. V lost 4 bases and J 4 bases, leaving 8 bases between the germline ends. The CDR3 has 12 residues. Per the germline V gene, CDR1 is SEHNR and CDR2 is FQNEAQ (reference sequence). The CDR3 here is CASSSLLYEQYF. The CDR3 coding sequence is TGTGCCAGCAGCTCCTTACTATACGAGCAGTACTTC.

This clone appeared a few times. V is TRBV5-1 and J is TRBJ2-3; TRBD1 is a possible D gene (5 bases). Deletions cut 1 base from V and 0 bases from J, with 9 bases between. The CDR3 has 15 amino acids. Germline lookup yields CDR1 SGHRS and CDR2 YFSETQ. CDR3 nucleotide sequence: TGCGCCAGCAGCTTGCGCGGACACAGCACAGATACGCAGTATTTT. Translated, it gives CASSLRGHSTDTQYF.

The genes are TRBV10-3 and TRBJ1-2, with TRBD1 as a possible D gene (5 bases). Between the trimmed V and J ends, which lost 6 bases and 2 bases, there was a span of 16 bases. Germline values: CDR1 ENHRY, CDR2 SYGVKD. CDR3 length: 15 residues. CDR3 sequence: CAIRLGTWGNYGYTF. The CDR3 nucleotides are TGTGCCATCAGACTAGGGACGTGGGGCAACTATGGCTACACCTTC.

The CDR3 sequence is CASSPNSRRIEDEKLFF. As DNA, the CDR3 is TGTGCCAGCAGCCCAAACTCGCGACGGATAGAAGATGAAAAACTGTTTTTT. The V gene is TRBV7-6, the J gene TRBJ1-4; D not resolved. Trimming shortened V by 5 bases and J by 6 bases, and 22 bases separated the two germline ends. The germline CDR1 and CDR2 sequences are SGHVS and FNYEAQ. The CDR3 has 17 amino acids.

As regards this clone: At one end the junction does not follow the germline gene, possibly because of a read error. This chain uses TRBV30 with TRBJ1-2; D gene ambiguous. The CDR3 extends over 13 amino acids. Germline CDR1 GTSNPN, CDR2 SVGIG (reference sequence). CDR3 residues: CAGRFQLLYGYTF. CDR3 DNA: TGTGCCGGGAGGTTTCAGCTTCTCTATGGCTACACCTTC.

The rearrangement links TRBV5-8 to TRBJ1-1; no clear D. This CDR3 contains 13 residues. Germline V gene sequence: CDR1 SGHTS, CDR2 YDEGEE. Trimming pared 4 bases from V and 3 bases from J, leaving 10 bases between. The CDR3 nucleotides are TGTGCCAGCAGCATAGACCGGGACACTGAAGCTTTCTTT. Translating it yields CASSIDRDTEAFF.

V gene TRBV5-6 combines with J gene TRBJ2-1; the D call may be TRBD1 or TRBD2 (6 bases each). Germline V CDR1 and CDR2: SGHDT, YYEEEE. V was trimmed by 4 bases and J by 5 bases, leaving 22 bases between them. This CDR3 has 17 residues. The CDR3 bases are TGTGCCAGCAGCGGGTGGTGGGGGGCTCACCAGAACAATGAGCAGTTCTTC. The encoded protein is CASSGWWGAHQNNEQFF.

This sequence joins TRBV25-1 and TRBJ1-2, with D uncertain. The CDR3 consists of 15 residues. Germline V CDR1 and CDR2: MGHDK, SYGVNS. V lost 0 bases and J lost 0, with 8 bases in between. The chain's CDR3 is CASSEYEGTNYGYTF. The CDR3 DNA reads TGTGCCAGCAGTGAATATGAAGGAACTAACTATGGCTACACCTTC.